This T cell receptor beta chain was observed in a study of blood T cell repertoires in COVID-19. Germline CDR1 reads SGHRS; CDR2 reads YFSETQ. V was shortened by 2 bases and J by 2 bases, with 16 bases between the two germline ends. The CDR3 runs 16 residues. Original handling: The assay estimated nucleated cells by amplifying reference gene primers. Produced via immunoSEQ multiplex PCR; TCRdb's table is partial and in-frame only. V and J calls and clone size are given by that table; D and trimming were obtained from the DNA. The sample lists hundreds of thousands of clones, more than 80% occurring once.

The TCR was taken from a man aged 35 to 55 with acute or convalescent COVID-19. The rearrangement uses TRBV5-1 and TRBJ2-5; no reliable D call. The specimen was peripheral blood. The CDR3, as DNA: TGCGCCAGCAGCTTCTTGGCCCCCCGTGCTCAAGAGACCCAGTACTTC. Protein product: CASSFLAPRAQETQYF.